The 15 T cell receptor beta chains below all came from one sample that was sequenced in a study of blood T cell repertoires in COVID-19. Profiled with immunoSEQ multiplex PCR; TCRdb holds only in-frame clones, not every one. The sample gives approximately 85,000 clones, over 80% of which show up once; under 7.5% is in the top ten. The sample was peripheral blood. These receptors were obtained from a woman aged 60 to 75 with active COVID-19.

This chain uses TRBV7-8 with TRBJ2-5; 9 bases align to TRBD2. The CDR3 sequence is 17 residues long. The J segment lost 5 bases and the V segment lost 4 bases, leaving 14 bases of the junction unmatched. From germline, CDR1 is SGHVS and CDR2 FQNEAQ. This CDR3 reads CASSSRGGALMEETQYF. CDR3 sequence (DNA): TGTGCCAGCAGCTCGCGGGGGGGCGCCCTAATGGAGGAGACCCAGTACTTC. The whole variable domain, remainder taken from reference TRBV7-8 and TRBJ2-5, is GAGVSQSPRYKVAKRGQDVALRCDPISGHVSLFWYQQALGQGPEFLTYFQNEAQLDKSGLPSDRFFAERPEGSVSTLKIQRTQQEDSAVYLCASSSRGGALMEETQYFGPGTRLLVL.

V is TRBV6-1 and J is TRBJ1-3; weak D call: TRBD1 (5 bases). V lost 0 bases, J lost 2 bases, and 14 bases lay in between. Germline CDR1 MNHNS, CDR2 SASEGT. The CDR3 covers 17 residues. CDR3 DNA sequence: TGTGCCAGCAGTGAAGCGCTCAGGGAGGTGACTGGAAACACCATATATTTT. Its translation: CASSEALREVTGNTIYF.

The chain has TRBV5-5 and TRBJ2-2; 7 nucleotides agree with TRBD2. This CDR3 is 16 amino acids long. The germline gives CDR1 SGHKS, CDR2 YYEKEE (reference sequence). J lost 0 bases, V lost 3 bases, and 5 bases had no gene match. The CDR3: CASSWEGASNTGELFF. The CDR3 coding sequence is TGTGCCAGCAGCTGGGAGGGTGCGTCGAACACCGGGGAGCTGTTTTTT.

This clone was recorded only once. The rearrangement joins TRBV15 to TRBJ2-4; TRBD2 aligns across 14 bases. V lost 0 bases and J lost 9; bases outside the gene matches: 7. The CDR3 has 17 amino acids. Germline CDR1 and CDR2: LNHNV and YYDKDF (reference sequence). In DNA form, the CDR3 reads TGTGCCACCAGCAGAGATAAAGACGGGACTAGCGGGGGCATTCAGTACTTC. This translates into CATSRDKDGTSGGIQYF.

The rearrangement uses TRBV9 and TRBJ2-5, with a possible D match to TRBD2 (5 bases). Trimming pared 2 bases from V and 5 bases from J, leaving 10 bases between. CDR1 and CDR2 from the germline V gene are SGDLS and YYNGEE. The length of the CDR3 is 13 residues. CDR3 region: CASSVSGGETQYF. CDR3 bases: TGTGCCAGCAGCGTCTCGGGCGGGGAGACCCAGTACTTC. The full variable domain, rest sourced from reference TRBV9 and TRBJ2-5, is DSGVTQTPKHLITATGQRVTLRCSPRSGDLSVYWYQQSLDQGLQFLIQYYNGEERAKGNILERFSAQQFPDLHSELNLSSLELGDSALYFCASSVSGGETQYFGPGTRLLVL.

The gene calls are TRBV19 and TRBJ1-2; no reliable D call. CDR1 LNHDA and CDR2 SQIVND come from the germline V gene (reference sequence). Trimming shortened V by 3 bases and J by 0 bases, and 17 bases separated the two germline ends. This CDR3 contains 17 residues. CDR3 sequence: CASSIVVSYRSNYGYTF. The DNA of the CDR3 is TGTGCCAGTAGTATCGTGGTCTCCTACAGATCTAACTATGGCTACACCTTC.

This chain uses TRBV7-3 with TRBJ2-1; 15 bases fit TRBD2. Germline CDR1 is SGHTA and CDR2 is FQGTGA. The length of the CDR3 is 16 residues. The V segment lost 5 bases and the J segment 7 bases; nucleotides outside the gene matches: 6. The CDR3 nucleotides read TGTGCCAGCAGCCCCAGGGGGACTAGCGGGAGGAATGAGCAGTTCTTC. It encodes CASSPRGTSGRNEQFF.

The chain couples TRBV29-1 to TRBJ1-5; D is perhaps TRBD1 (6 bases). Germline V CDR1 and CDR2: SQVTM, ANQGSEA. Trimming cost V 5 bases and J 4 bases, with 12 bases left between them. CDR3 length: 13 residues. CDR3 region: CSVTIGQNQPQHF. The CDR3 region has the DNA TGCAGCGTTACTATCGGACAGAATCAGCCCCAGCATTTT.

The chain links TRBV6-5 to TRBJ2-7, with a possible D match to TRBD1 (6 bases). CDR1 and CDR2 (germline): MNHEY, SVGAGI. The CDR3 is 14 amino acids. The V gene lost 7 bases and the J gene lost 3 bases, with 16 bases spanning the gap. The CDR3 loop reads CASIQDRNLYEQYF. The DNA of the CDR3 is TGTGCCAGCATCCAAGACAGGAACCTCTACGAGCAGTACTTC.

CDR3: CASSPSLGNTEAFF. DNA for the CDR3: TGTGCCAGCTCACCCTCACTAGGGAACACTGAAGCTTTCTTT. The V and J genes are TRBV18 and TRBJ1-1; D is ambiguous. This CDR3 region has 14 residues. The V and J ends lost 3 bases and 1 base respectively, with 9 bases between them. Germline V gives CDR1 KGHSH, CDR2 LQKENI.

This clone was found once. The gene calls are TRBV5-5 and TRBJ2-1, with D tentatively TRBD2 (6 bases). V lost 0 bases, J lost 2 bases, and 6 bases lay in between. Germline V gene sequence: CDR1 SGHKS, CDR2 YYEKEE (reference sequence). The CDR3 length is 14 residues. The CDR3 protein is CASSLGGAYNEQFF. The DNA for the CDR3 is TGTGCCAGCAGCTTGGGCGGGGCCTACAATGAGCAGTTCTTC.

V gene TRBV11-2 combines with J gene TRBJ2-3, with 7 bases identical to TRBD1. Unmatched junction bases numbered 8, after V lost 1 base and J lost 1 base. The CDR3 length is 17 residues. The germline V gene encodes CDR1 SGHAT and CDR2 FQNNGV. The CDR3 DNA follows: TGTGCCAGCAGCTTAGGACAGGGATTTTGGGGCACAGATACGCAGTATTTT. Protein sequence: CASSLGQGFWGTDTQYF.

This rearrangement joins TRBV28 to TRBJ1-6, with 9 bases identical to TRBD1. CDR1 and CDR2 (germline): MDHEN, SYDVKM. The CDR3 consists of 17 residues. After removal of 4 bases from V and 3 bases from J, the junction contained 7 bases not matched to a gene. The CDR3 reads CASSSDRDRVYNSPLHF. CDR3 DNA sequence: TGTGCCAGCAGTTCCGACCGGGACAGGGTCTATAATTCACCCCTCCACTTT.

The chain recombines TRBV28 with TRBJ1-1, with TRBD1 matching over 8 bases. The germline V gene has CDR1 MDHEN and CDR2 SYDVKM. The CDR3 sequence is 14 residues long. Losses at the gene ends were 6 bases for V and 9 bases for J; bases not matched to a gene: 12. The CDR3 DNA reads TGTGCCAGCAGACAGCAGGGGGCGCGTTTACAAGCTTTCTTT. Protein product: CASRQQGARLQAFF.

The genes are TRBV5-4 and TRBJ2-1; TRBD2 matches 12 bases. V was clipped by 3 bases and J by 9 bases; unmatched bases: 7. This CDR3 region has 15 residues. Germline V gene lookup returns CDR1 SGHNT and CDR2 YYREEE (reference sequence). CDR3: CASSSGTSGRGEQFF. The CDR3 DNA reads TGTGCCAGCAGCTCCGGGACTAGCGGGCGTGGTGAGCAGTTCTTC.